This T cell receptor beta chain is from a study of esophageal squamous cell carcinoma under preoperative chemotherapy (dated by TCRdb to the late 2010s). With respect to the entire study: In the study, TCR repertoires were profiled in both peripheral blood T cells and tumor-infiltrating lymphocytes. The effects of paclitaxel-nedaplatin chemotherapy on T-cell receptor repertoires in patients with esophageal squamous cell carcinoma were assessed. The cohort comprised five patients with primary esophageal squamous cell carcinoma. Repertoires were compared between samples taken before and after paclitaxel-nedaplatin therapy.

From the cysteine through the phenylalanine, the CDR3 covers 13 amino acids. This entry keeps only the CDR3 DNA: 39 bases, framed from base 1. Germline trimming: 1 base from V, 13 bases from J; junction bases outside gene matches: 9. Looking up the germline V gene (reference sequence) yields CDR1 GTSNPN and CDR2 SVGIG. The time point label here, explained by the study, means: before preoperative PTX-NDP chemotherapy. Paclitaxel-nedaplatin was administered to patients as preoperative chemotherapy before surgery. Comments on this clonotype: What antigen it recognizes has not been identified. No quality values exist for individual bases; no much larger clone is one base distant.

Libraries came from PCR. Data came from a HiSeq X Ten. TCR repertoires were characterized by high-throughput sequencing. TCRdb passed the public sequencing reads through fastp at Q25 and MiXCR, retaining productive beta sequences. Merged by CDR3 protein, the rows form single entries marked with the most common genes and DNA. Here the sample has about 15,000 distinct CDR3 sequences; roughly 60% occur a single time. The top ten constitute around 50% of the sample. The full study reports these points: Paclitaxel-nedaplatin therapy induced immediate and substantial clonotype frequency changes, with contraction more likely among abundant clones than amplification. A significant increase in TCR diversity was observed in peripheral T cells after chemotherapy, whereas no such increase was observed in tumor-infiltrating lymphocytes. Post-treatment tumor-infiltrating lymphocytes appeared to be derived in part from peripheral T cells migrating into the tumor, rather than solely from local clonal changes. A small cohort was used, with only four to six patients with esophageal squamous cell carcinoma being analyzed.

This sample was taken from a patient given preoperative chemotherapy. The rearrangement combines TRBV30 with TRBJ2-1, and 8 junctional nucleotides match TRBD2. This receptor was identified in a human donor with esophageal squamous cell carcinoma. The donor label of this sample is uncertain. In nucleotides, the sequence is TGTGCCTGGAGTGGAGCGGGGGAGGAGACCCAGTTCTTC. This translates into CAWSGAGEETQFF. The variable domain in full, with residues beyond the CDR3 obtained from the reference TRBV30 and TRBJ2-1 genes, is SQTIHQWPATLVQPVGSPLSLECTVEGTSNPNLYWYRQAAGRGLQLLFYSVGIGQISSEVPQNLSASRPQDRQFILSSKKLLLSDSGFYLCAWSGAGEETQFFGPGTRLTVL.